The sequence of this T cell receptor (beta chain) was determined in a study of blood T cell repertoires in COVID-19. The overall study: Acute and convalescent COVID-19 specimens originated in the United States, Italy and Spain. T cells, B-cell-depleted T cells, or PBMCs supplied cDNA or gDNA.

V shed 5 bases, J shed 6 bases, and the junction held 3 bases outside the gene matches. This CDR3 contains 12 residues. The germline gives CDR1 LGHDT, CDR2 YNNKEL (reference sequence). In the original analysis: Scientists estimated how many nucleated cells there were by amplifying reference gene primers. Measured with immunoSEQ multiplex PCR; TCRdb has only the in-frame clones, and not every one. V, J and clone size were drawn from that table, and D and trimming were deduced from the DNA. The sample yields about 220,000 clones, approximately 80% seen once. The J gene is TRBJ2-7, the V gene TRBV3-1 (or the pseudogene TRBV3-2), with 8 bases matching TRBD1. The sequence came from a man between 25 and 39 years old with active or convalescent COVID-19. Sequencing was done on a sample of peripheral blood. CDR3 sequence reads: CASSSQGGEQYF. The DNA for the CDR3 is TGTGCCAGCAGCTCACAGGGGGGCGAGCAGTACTTC.